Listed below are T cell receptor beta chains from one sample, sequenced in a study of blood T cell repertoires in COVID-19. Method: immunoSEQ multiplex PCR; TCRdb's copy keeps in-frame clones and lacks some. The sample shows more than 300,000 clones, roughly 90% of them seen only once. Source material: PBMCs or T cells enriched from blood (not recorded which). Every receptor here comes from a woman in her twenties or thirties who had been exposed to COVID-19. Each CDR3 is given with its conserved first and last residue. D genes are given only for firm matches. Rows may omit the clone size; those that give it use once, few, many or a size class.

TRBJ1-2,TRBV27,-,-,CASSGVRGTTYYGYTF,TGTGCCAGCAGTGGGGTTAGGGGCACAACCTACTATGGCTACACCTTC
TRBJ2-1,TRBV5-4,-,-,CASSLDGGASEQFF,TGTGCCAGCAGCTTGGACGGCGGGGCTTCTGAGCAGTTCTTC
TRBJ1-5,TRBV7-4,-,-,CASSPGGGARQPQHF,TGTGCCAGCAGCCCAGGTGGCGGGGCAAGGCAGCCCCAGCATTTT
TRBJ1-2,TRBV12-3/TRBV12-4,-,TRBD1,CASSYGTGGGYTF,TGTGCCAGCAGTTATGGGACAGGGGGTGGCTACACCTTC
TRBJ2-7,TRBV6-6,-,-,CASSTQGYEQYF,TGTGCCAGCAGTACACAGGGCTACGAGCAGTACTTC
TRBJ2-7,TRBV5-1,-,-,CASSSDGSSYEQYF,TGCGCCAGCAGCTCTGACGGGAGCTCCTACGAGCAGTACTTC
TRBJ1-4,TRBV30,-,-,CAWSRQFATNEKLFF,TGTGCCTGGAGTCGACAGTTTGCAACTAATGAAAAACTGTTTTTT
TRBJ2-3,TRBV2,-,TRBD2,CASSLSGLAGPDTQYF,TGTGCCAGCAGCCTCTCGGGACTAGCGGGGCCAGATACGCAGTATTTT
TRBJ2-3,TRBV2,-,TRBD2,CATRTSGGAPDTQYF,TGTGCCACGAGGACTAGCGGGGGGGCTCCAGATACGCAGTATTTT
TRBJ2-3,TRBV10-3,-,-,CAITGRGTDTQYF,TGTGCCATCACGGGCAGGGGCACAGATACGCAGTATTTT
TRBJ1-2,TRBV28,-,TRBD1,CASSLRQRTGDGYTF,TGTGCCAGCAGTTTACGACAAAGGACAGGGGATGGCTACACCTTC
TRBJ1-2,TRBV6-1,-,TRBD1,CASSDLFVGQGSGGYTF,TGTGCCAGCAGTGATTTATTTGTGGGACAGGGATCGGGCGGCTACACCTTC
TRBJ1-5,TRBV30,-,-,CAWDTGKNQPQHF,TGTGCCTGGGACACAGGGAAGAATCAGCCCCAGCATTTT
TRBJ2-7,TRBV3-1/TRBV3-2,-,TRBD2,CASSLRGVQQYF,TGTGCCAGCAGCCTACGGGGGGTCCAGCAGTACTTC
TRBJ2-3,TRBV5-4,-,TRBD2,CASSLAERGSTDTQYF,TGTGCCAGCAGCTTGGCCGAGCGGGGGAGCACAGATACGCAGTATTTT
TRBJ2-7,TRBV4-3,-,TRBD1,CASSQGTGTYEQYF,TGCGCCAGCAGCCAAGGGACAGGGACGTACGAGCAGTACTTC
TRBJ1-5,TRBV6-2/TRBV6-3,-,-,CASSYGLGQIKNQPQHF,TGTGCCAGCAGTTACGGACTCGGCCAGATCAAGAATCAGCCCCAGCATTTT
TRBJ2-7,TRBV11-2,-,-,CASSPGQGSYEQYF,TGTGCCAGCAGCCCTGGGCAGGGATCATACGAGCAGTACTTC
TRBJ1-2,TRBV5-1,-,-,CASSLVPAGDGYTF,TGCGCCAGCAGCTTGGTGCCGGCAGGGGATGGCTACACCTTC
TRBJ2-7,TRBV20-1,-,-,CSGASSYEQYF,TGCAGTGGTGCCAGTTCCTACGAGCAGTACTTC
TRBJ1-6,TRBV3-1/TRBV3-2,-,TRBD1,CASRAGTGEGNSPLHF,TGTGCCAGCAGAGCCGGGACAGGGGAAGGGAATTCACCCCTCCACTTT
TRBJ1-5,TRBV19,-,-,CASSNMGHQPQHF,TGTGCCAGTAGTAACATGGGCCATCAGCCCCAGCATTTT
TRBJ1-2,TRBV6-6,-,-,CASSYERVGLSGYTF,TGTGCCAGCAGTTACGAGCGGGTAGGGTTGTCTGGCTACACCTTC
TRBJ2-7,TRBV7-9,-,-,CASSQGLYEQYF,TGTGCCAGCAGCCAGGGACTTTACGAGCAGTACTTC
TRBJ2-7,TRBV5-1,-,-,CASSGTSSEQYF,TGCGCCAGCAGCGGTACTAGCTCCGAGCAGTACTTC
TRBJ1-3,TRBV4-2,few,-,CASSQDGGTGNTIYF,TGTGCCAGCAGCCAAGATGGAGGGACCGGAAACACCATATATTTT
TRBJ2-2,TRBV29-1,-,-,CSVEVADRFNTGELFF,TGCAGCGTTGAAGTAGCTGACAGATTCAACACCGGGGAGCTGTTTTTT
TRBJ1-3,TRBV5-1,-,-,CASSDPGRGNTIYF,TGCGCCAGCAGCGATCCGGGAAGAGGAAACACCATATATTTT
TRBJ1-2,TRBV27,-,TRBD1,CASSRHGQGNGYTF,TGTGCCAGCAGCCGCCATGGACAGGGAAATGGCTACACCTTC
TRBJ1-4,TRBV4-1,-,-,CASSQDPAANEKLFF,TGCGCCAGCAGCCAAGACCCAGCGGCTAATGAAAAACTGTTTTTT
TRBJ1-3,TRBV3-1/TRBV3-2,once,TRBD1,CASSQDLGRQGMFNTIYF,TGTGCCAGCAGCCAAGATTTGGGGAGACAGGGAATGTTTAACACCATATATTTT
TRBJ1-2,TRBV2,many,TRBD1,CASSEVSQGEDGYTF,TGTGCCAGCAGTGAAGTGAGTCAGGGGGAAGATGGCTACACCTTC
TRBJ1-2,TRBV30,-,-,CAWSGVTVYGYTF,TGTGCCTGGAGTGGGGTAACAGTCTATGGCTACACCTTC
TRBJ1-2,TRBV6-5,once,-,CASSLDILNYGYTF,TGTGCCAGCAGCCTCGACATCCTTAACTATGGCTACACCTTC
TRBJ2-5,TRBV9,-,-,CASSVDSQETQYF,TGTGCCAGCAGCGTAGATTCTCAAGAGACCCAGTACTTC
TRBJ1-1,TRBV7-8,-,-,CASSPVPAGDTEAFF,TGTGCCAGCAGCCCCGTGCCAGCGGGGGACACTGAAGCTTTCTTT
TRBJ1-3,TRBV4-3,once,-,CASSQDTYRSGNTIYF,TGCGCCAGCAGCCAAGATACTTATCGCTCTGGAAACACCATATATTTT
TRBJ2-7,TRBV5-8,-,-,CASSLTDRFTYEQYF,TGTGCCAGCAGCCTGACAGACAGGTTCACCTACGAGCAGTACTTC
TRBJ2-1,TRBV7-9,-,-,CASSLAQGSYNEQFF,TGTGCCAGCAGCTTAGCGCAGGGGTCCTACAATGAGCAGTTCTTC
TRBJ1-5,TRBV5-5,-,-,CASSLEGVNQPQHF,TGTGCCAGCAGCTTGGAGGGAGTGAATCAGCCCCAGCATTTT
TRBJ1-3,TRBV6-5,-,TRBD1,CAATEGAGNTIYF,TGTGCCGCGACGGAGGGGGCCGGAAACACCATATATTTT
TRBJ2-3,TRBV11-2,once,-,CASSQVGGVNTDTQYF,TGTGCCAGCAGTCAAGTCGGCGGGGTGAACACAGATACGCAGTATTTT
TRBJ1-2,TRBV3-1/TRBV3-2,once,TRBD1,CASSPTTGGYGYTF,TGTGCCAGCAGCCCAACGACAGGGGGCTATGGCTACACCTTC
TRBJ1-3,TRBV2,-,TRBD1,CASSPGQVVGNTIYF,TGTGCCAGCAGCCCCGGACAGGTGGTAGGAAACACCATATATTTT
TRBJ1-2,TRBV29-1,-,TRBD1,CSGRDQGAYGYTF,TGCAGCGGACGAGACCAGGGGGCCTATGGCTACACCTTC
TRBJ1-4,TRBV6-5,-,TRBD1,CASSSYRGQSEKLFF,TGTGCCAGCAGCTCCTACAGGGGGCAAAGTGAAAAACTGTTTTTT